Each of the 24 T cell receptor beta chains below was sequenced from the same sample in a study of spatial heterogeneity in lung cancer. Each CDR3 protein gets one entry after TCRdb re-called the 5' RACE reads with MiXCR. The sample carries roughly 38,000 distinct CDR3 sequences, 2.5% to 3.5% recorded once. Stated time point: sample taken at primary tumor resection. The sequencing here drew on normal lung tissue next to the tumor, taken at surgery. All receptors come from a male donor with early-stage non-small cell lung cancer.

This clonotype was seen at least ten times. The chain is built from TRBV20-1 and TRBJ2-3, with D possibly TRBD1 on 6 matching bases. V lost 4 bases to trimming and J lost 0 bases, with 17 bases between them. The CDR3 length is 16 residues. The germline CDR1 and CDR2 sequences are DFQATT and SNEGSKA (reference sequence). The CDR3 spells CSATDQGRISTDTQYF. CDR3 coding DNA: TGCAGTGCTACGGATCAGGGGCGTATTAGCACAGATACGCAGTATTTT.

This clonotype was counted many times. The chain combines TRBV25-1 with TRBJ2-5; 7 positions match TRBD2. V shed 9 bases and J 3 bases; nucleotides not matched to a gene: 10. Per the germline V gene, CDR1 is MGHDK and CDR2 is SYGVNS. This CDR3 contains 14 residues. CDR3 DNA: TGTGCCAGTAACCCGCCCCTAGCGGAAGAGACCCAGTACTTC. It encodes CASNPPLAEETQYF.

The table lists this clonotype with many counts. This chain uses TRBV6-2 or TRBV6-3 with TRBJ1-1, with TRBD1 as a possible D gene (6 bases). V gave up 4 bases and J gave up 5 bases, with 11 bases separating them. The CDR3 totals 13 residues. Germline CDR1 and CDR2: MNHEY and SVGEGT. This CDR3 reads CASSWGRGTEAFF. DNA for the CDR3: TGTGCCAGCAGTTGGGGGAGGGGGACTGAAGCTTTCTTT.

This clonotype was counted at least ten times. This rearrangement joins TRBV12-3 or TRBV12-4 to TRBJ2-2; no definite D call. CDR3 length: 14 amino acids. V lost 0 bases and J 2 bases, leaving 4 bases between the germline ends. The CDR3 sequence: CASSLAQNTGELFF. CDR3 DNA: TGTGCCAGCAGTTTAGCCCAAAACACCGGGGAGCTGTTTTTT.

This clonotype was seen a handful of times. V usage is TRBV3-1 and J usage is TRBJ2-1; 8 bases line up with TRBD2. CDR1 LGHDT and CDR2 YNNKEL come from the germline V gene (reference sequence). The V and J ends lost 8 bases and 2 bases, in that order; junction bases with no gene match: 11. The CDR3 has 16 residues. The DNA of the CDR3 is TGTGCCAGCGGCCGGTGGGCGGGAGGCCCCTACAATGAGCAGTTCTTC. It translates to CASGRWAGGPYNEQFF.

This clonotype was counted at least ten times. J is TRBJ1-1 and V is TRBV5-1; D is possibly TRBD1 (5 bases). This CDR3 contains 14 residues. V was trimmed by 0 bases and J by 7 bases, leaving 13 bases between them. Germline CDR1 reads SGHRS; CDR2 reads YFSETQ. The CDR3 DNA is TGCGCCAGCAGCTTGGATACTGGGACGAGTGAAGCTTTCTTT. Translation: CASSLDTGTSEAFF.

This clonotype was detected a few times. The chain has TRBV6-1 and TRBJ1-5, with 8 bases that match TRBD1. The V gene's germline CDR1 is MNHNS and CDR2 SASEGT. Trimming cost V 5 bases and J 3 bases; bases outside gene matches: 3. This CDR3 has 14 amino acids. This CDR3 is CASSRTGNNQPQHF. The CDR3 bases are TGTGCCAGCAGTCGGACAGGGAACAATCAGCCCCAGCATTTT.

This clonotype came up many times. This chain joins TRBV27 and TRBJ2-1; no clear D gene. The CDR3 is made up of 13 amino acids. Germline V lookup: CDR1 MNHEY, CDR2 SMNVEV (reference sequence). Trimming stripped 3 bases from V and 4 bases from J, with 7 bases between. As DNA, the CDR3 is TGTGCCAGCAGTTTCACAGAATACAATGAGCAGTTCTTC. Residues: CASSFTEYNEQFF.

The sample holds many counts of this clonotype. The rearrangement uses TRBV9 and TRBJ1-2; D is undetermined. V lost 4 bases, J lost 8 bases, and 24 bases lay in between. CDR3 length equals 16 residues. Germline CDR1 SGDLS, CDR2 YYNGEE. The CDR3 region is CASSTNPRASRDGYTF. The CDR3 DNA is TGTGCCAGCAGCACAAACCCCCGGGCCTCAAGAGACGGCTACACCTTC.

In its sample, this clonotype was seen many times. The gene calls are TRBV3-1 and TRBJ2-1, with 12 bases matching TRBD2. V trimming: 1 base; J trimming: 9 bases; junction bases outside the gene matches: 4. This CDR3 comprises 15 residues. Germline V gene data show CDR1 as LGHDT and CDR2 as YNNKEL (reference sequence). For the CDR3, the DNA is TGTGCCAGCAGCCAAGTACTAGCGGGAGGAGCTGAGCAGTTCTTC. It specifies CASSQVLAGGAEQFF.

This clonotype was picked up many times. The chain employs TRBV28 and TRBJ1-2; no firm D call. CDR1 and CDR2 from the germline V gene are MDHEN and SYDVKM. V was shortened by 6 bases and J by 2 bases, with 16 bases between the two germline ends. This CDR3 has 15 amino acids. The CDR3 protein is CASRKTFRGNYGYTF. DNA of the CDR3: TGTGCCAGCAGAAAAACATTTCGCGGGAACTATGGCTACACCTTC.

This clonotype appeared many times. The gene calls are TRBV11-2 and TRBJ2-1, with D uncertain. The CDR3 covers 12 residues. Trimming stripped 5 bases from V and 6 bases from J, with 8 bases between. Germline V lookup: CDR1 SGHAT, CDR2 FQNNGV. The CDR3 loop reads CASSPVGNEQFF. The CDR3 DNA reads as TGTGCCAGCAGCCCTGTGGGCAATGAGCAGTTCTTC. Full variable domain (outside the CDR3, taken from reference TRBV11-2 and TRBJ2-1): EAGVAQSPRYKIIEKRQSVAFWCNPISGHATLYWYQQILGQGPKLLIQFQNNGVVDDSQLPKDRFSAERLKGVDSTLKIQPAKLEDSAVYLCASSPVGNEQFFGPGTRLTVL.

This clonotype was found many times. V is TRBV18 and J is TRBJ1-1; D gene ambiguous. Germline CDR1 is KGHSH and CDR2 is LQKENI. Trimming pared 3 bases from V and 1 base from J, leaving 6 bases between. This CDR3 is built from 13 residues. CDR3 protein: CASSPSENTEAFF. CDR3 nucleotides: TGTGCCAGCTCACCGTCAGAGAACACTGAAGCTTTCTTT.

By proportion, this clonotype is medium-sized (0.01 to 0.1%). This chain uses TRBV4-1 with TRBJ2-1; 7 nucleotides agree with TRBD2. Germline values: CDR1 MGHRA, CDR2 YSYEKL. The ends lost 1 base at V and 7 bases at J; junction bases unmatched: 13. The CDR3 has 17 residues. CDR3 loop: CASSQAMRSSGQNEQFF. CDR3 DNA: TGCGCCAGCAGCCAAGCCATGAGAAGTAGCGGGCAGAATGAGCAGTTCTTC.

The table lists this clonotype with many counts. The CDR3 spells CSARLALRDTEAFF. DNA for the CDR3: TGCAGTGCTCGGCTAGCCTTGAGGGACACTGAAGCTTTCTTT. The J gene is TRBJ1-1, the V gene TRBV20-1; D gene uncertain. Trimming shortened V by 5 bases and J by 3 bases, and 16 bases separated the two germline ends. The V gene's germline CDR1 is DFQATT and CDR2 SNEGSKA (reference sequence). This CDR3 contains 14 residues.

This clonotype was seen ten or more times. The rearrangement joins TRBV7-3 to TRBJ2-3; the D gene is possibly TRBD1 (6 bases). Germline V CDR1 and CDR2: SGHTA, FQGTGA. The CDR3 covers 15 residues. V was clipped by 5 bases and J by 5 bases, with 17 bases between them. The chain's CDR3 is CASSREVSRGDTQYF. CDR3 in DNA: TGTGCCAGCAGCCGCGAGGTATCCAGGGGAGATACGCAGTATTTT.

There are many counts of this clonotype. The CDR3 DNA reads TGTGCCAGCAGTGACGGTCGGCGCAATCAGCCCCAGCATTTT. This gives the protein CASSDGRRNQPQHF. The J gene is TRBJ1-5, the V gene TRBV6-1; no clear D gene. The CDR3 runs 14 residues. Germline V gene data show CDR1 as MNHNS and CDR2 as SASEGT. Trimming removed 3 bases from V and 2 bases from J, with 8 bases in between.

This clonotype was observed many times. This chain links TRBV12-3 or TRBV12-4 with TRBJ1-3, with 9 bases identical to TRBD1. The CDR3 contains 16 residues. J gave up 3 bases and V 5 bases, and 8 bases lay outside the gene matches. CDR3 sequence (DNA): TGTGCCAGCAGTCCGACAGGGGGAGGGCTTGGAAACACCATATATTTT. Translating gives CASSPTGGGLGNTIYF.

This clonotype appeared many times. V usage is TRBV12-3 or TRBV12-4 and J usage is TRBJ2-6, with D unclear. The V end was cut by 1 base, the J end by 0 bases, with 4 bases between. The CDR3 spans 15 residues. CDR3 nucleotide sequence: TGTGCCAGCAGTTTAGGGGCCTCTGGGGCCAACGTCCTGACTTTC. This translates into CASSLGASGANVLTF.

There are a few counts of this clonotype. This chain connects TRBV5-1 to TRBJ2-3; D possibly corresponds to TRBD2 (5 bases). The germline CDR1 and CDR2 sequences are SGHRS and YFSETQ. V shed 4 bases and J shed 3 bases, with 12 bases lying between them. This CDR3 is built from 14 residues. This chain's CDR3 is CASSPDSRTDTQYF. DNA for the CDR3: TGCGCCAGCAGCCCGGACTCTAGGACAGATACGCAGTATTTT.

This clonotype was seen ten or more times. The genes are TRBV10-2 and TRBJ1-3; D call uncertain. CDR3 length: 14 residues. Germline CDR1 WSHSY, CDR2 SAAADI. The V and J ends lost 4 bases and 0 bases respectively, with 7 bases between them. As DNA, the CDR3 is TGCGCCAGCAGTGTAGGAGACTCTGGAAACACCATATATTTT. Translation gives CASSVGDSGNTIYF.

This clonotype was detected ten times or more. The rearrangement uses TRBV5-1 and TRBJ1-2, with 10 bases that match TRBD1. The CDR3 consists of 15 residues. V was pared by 4 bases and J by 3 bases, with 6 bases of the junction left unmatched. Per germline, CDR1 SGHRS and CDR2 YFSETQ. CDR3 sequence: CASSGGDRGDYGYTF. In nucleotides, the CDR3 is TGCGCCAGCAGCGGAGGGGACAGGGGAGACTATGGCTACACCTTC.

This clonotype was found many times. This chain links TRBV20-1 with TRBJ2-3; no definite D call. CDR3 length: 12 residues. Trimming took 1 base from V and 3 from J, leaving 5 bases between them. Germline-derived CDR1 and CDR2 are DFQATT and SNEGSKA (reference sequence). The CDR3 sequence is CSARASTDTQYF. The CDR3 region has the DNA TGCAGTGCTAGAGCTAGTACAGATACGCAGTATTTT.

This clonotype has a count of ten or more. This chain joins TRBV7-9 and TRBJ1-1, with D possibly being TRBD1 (5 bases). CDR3 length equals 16 residues. Germline CDR1 SEHNR, CDR2 FQNEAQ (reference sequence). V lost 2 bases to trimming and J lost 1 base, with 14 bases between them. The CDR3 nucleotides read TGTGCCAGCAGCTTACGATATGGGGGAGCGAACACTGAAGCTTTCTTT. Its protein product is CASSLRYGGANTEAFF. The full variable domain, in which reference TRBV7-9 and TRBJ1-1 provide the parts outside the CDR3, is DTGVSQNPRHKITKRGQNVTFRCDPISEHNRLYWYRQTLGQGPEFLTYFQNEAQLEKSRLLSDRFSAERPKGSFSTLEIQRTEQGDSAMYLCASSLRYGGANTEAFFGQGTRLTVV.